Following are 3 T cell receptor beta chains from one sample sequenced in a study of blood T cell dynamics during melanoma immunotherapy. The data were produced by immunoSEQ multiplex PCR, yet TCRdb's version contains in-frame clones alone and is incomplete. The sample holds about 5,000 clones, 70% to 90% seen once. Regarding time point: pre-treatment baseline. The starting material was blood, obtained from a patient treated with checkpoint blockade. Receptors originate from a human donor with melanoma.

The DNA of the CDR3 is TGTGCCAGCAGTGATTGGAGCTCTGGGGCCAACGTCCTGACTTTC. It translates to CASSDWSSGANVLTF. The chain couples TRBV2 to TRBJ2-6; D unclear. Germline loops: CDR1 SNHLY, CDR2 FYNNEI. The CDR3 runs to 15 residues. Trimming pared 3 bases from V and 0 bases from J, leaving 6 bases between.

The rearrangement joins TRBV7-9 to TRBJ1-2; TRBD1 aligns across 10 bases. This CDR3 contains 16 residues. V gave up 1 base and J gave up 5 bases; unmatched junction bases: 7. The germline gives CDR1 SEHNR, CDR2 FQNEAQ (reference sequence). For the CDR3, the DNA is TGTGCCAGCAGCTTAGATCCGGGACAGGGGCTGTATGGCTACACCTTC. It translates to CASSLDPGQGLYGYTF. The full variable domain, with the rest looked up from reference TRBV7-9 and TRBJ1-2, is DTGVSQNPRHKITKRGQNVTFRCDPISEHNRLYWYRQTLGQGPEFLTYFQNEAQLEKSRLLSDRFSAERPKGSFSTLEIQRTEQGDSAMYLCASSLDPGQGLYGYTFGSGTRLTVV.

CDR3 nucleotides: TGTGCCACCAGCCGTAGGAGAGGCGAGCAGTACTTC. Protein sequence: CATSRRRGEQYF. The V gene is TRBV15, the J gene TRBJ2-7, with D unclear. CDR1 is LNHNV, CDR2 YYDKDF, per germline (reference sequence). The ends were cut back, 5 bases at V and 6 bases at J, with 11 bases in the middle. The CDR3 has 12 amino acids.